This record concerns one TCR beta chain sequence. Enrollment of patients from Seattle took place during active infection, with longitudinal follow-up. The data derive from a study of blood T cell repertoires in COVID-19. At the level of the study: Whether acute or convalescent, the COVID-19 samples came from the United States, Italy and Spain. Nucleic acid was either cDNA or gDNA, and it came from T cells, B-cell-depleted T cells, or PBMCs.

Per the authors' pipeline: Estimation of nucleated cell counts was performed using reference gene primer amplification. Repertoires were generated with immunoSEQ multiplex PCR, while TCRdb's copy carries only in-frame clones and drops some. The V and J calls and the clone size are those of that table, but D and trimming were determined from the DNA. The sample has 380,000 or so clones, 70% to 90% seen once. The sequencing input was peripheral blood. The TCR comes from an older woman with COVID-19, enrolled during active disease.

The CDR3 is CASSHASAGTSGGETQYF. For the CDR3, the DNA is TGTGCCAGCAGCCACGCCTCAGCGGGGACTAGCGGGGGTGAGACCCAGTACTTC. This chain joins TRBV3-1 (or the pseudogene TRBV3-2) and TRBJ2-5; 14 bases match TRBD2. The length of the CDR3 is 18 residues. J was trimmed by 5 bases and V by 3 bases; bases with no gene match: 11. The V gene's germline CDR1 is LGHDT and CDR2 YNNKEL (reference sequence).